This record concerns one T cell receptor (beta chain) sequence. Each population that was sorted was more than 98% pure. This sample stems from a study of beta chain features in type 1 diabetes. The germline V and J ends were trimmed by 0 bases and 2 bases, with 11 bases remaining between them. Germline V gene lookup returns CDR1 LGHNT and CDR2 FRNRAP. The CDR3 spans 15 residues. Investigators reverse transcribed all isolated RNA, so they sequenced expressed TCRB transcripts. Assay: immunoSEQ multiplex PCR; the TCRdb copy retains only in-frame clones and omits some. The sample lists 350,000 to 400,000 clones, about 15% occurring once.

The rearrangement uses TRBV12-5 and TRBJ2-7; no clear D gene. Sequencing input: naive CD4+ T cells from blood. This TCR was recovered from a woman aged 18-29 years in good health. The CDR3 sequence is CASGLVPNKPYEQYF. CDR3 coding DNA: TGTGCTAGTGGTTTGGTTCCGAACAAACCCTACGAGCAGTACTTC.